A single sample gave rise to the 3 T cell receptor beta chains below, sequenced in a study of beta chain features in type 1 diabetes. The isolated RNA, all of it, was reverse transcribed, so expressed TCRB transcripts were what got sequenced. Data came from immunoSEQ multiplex PCR; TCRdb stores just in-frame clones and leaves some out. Of approximately 200,000 clones listed, about 9.3% are singletons. Sequences were obtained from naive CD4+ T cells from blood. The receptors come from a woman aged 18 to 35 in good health.

The chain recombines TRBV6-5 with TRBJ1-6; 10 bases are shared with TRBD1. CDR3 size: 15 residues. From germline, CDR1 is MNHEY and CDR2 SVGAGI. J was trimmed by 5 bases and V by 2 bases; bases with no gene match: 0. In DNA, the CDR3 is TGTGCCAGCAGTTACGACAGGGGGCATAATTCACCCCTCCACTTT. Protein product: CASSYDRGHNSPLHF.

This clone was counted only a few times. The chain carries TRBV29-1 and TRBJ1-4, with D hard to call. Germline V CDR1 and CDR2: SQVTM, ANQGSEA. This CDR3 has 13 amino acids. The V end lost 7 bases, the J end lost 3 bases, and 12 bases lay between the germline ends. The CDR3 sequence is CSARLAPNEKLFF. CDR3 nucleotide sequence: TGCAGCGCCCGACTCGCACCTAATGAAAAACTGTTTTTT.

The V and J genes are TRBV5-1 and TRBJ2-3, with 7 bases matching TRBD1. Germline V lookup: CDR1 SGHRS, CDR2 YFSETQ. J was trimmed by 0 bases and V by 2 bases; bases with no gene match: 3. The CDR3 extends over 15 amino acids. CDR3 region: CASSLRGLSTDTQYF. The CDR3 DNA reads TGCGCCAGCAGCTTAAGGGGGCTTAGCACAGATACGCAGTATTTT.